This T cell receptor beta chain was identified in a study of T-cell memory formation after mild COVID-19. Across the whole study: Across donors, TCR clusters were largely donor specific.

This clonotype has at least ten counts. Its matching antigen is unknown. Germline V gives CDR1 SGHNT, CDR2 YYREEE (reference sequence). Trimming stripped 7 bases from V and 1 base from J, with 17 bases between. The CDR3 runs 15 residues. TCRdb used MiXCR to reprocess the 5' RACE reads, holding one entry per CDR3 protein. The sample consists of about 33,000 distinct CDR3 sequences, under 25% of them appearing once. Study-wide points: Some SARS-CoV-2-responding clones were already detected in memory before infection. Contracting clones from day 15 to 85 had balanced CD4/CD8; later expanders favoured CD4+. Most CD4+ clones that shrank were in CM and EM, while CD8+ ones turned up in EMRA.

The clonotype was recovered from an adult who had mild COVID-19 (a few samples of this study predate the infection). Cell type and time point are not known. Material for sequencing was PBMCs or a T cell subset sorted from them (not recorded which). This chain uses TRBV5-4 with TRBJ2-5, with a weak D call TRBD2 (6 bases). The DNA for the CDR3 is TGTGCCAGCTGCTCCGGGGGAGGTAGCCAAGAGACCCAGTACTTC. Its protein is CASCSGGGSQETQYF.